This T cell receptor beta chain appears in the sequencing data of a study of resident and recirculating memory T cells in vitiligo. The data were produced by immunoSEQ multiplex PCR, yet TCRdb's version contains in-frame clones alone and is incomplete. The sample shows about 42,000 clones, around 90% of them seen only once. Germline-derived CDR1 and CDR2 are MGHRA and YSYEKL. Trimming removed 3 bases at V and 5 bases at J, with 13 bases between. The CDR3 loop spans 14 amino acids. V is TRBV4-1 and J is TRBJ2-5, with D possibly matching TRBD1 (5 bases). The source material was blood. This clonotype originated in a male donor with vitiligo. Written as DNA, the CDR3 is TGCGCCAGCAGCCATGTCCCAGGGAAGGAGACCCAGTACTTC. It encodes CASSHVPGKETQYF.